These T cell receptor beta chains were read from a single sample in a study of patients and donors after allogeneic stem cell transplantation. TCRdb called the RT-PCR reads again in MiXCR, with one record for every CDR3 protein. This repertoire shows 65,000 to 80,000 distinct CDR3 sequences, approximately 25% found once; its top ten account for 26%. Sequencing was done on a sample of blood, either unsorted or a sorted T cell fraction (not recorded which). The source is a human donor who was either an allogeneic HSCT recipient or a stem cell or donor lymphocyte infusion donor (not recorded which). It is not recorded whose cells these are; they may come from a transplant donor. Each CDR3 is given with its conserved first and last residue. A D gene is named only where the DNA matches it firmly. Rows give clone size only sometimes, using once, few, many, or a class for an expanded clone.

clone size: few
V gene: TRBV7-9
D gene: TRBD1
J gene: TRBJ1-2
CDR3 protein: CASSTRDRGRLNYGYTF
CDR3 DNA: TGTGCCAGCAGCACCCGGGACAGGGGGCGCTTGAACTATGGCTACACCTTC

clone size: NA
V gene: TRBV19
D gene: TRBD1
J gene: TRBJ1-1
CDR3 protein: CASSWDRYVLNTEAFF
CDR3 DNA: TGTGCCAGTAGTTGGGACAGGTACGTCCTGAACACTGAAGCTTTCTTT

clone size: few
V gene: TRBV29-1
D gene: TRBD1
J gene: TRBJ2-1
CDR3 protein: CSVPGTGDSRFF
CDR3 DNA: TGCAGCGTCCCCGGGACAGGGGACAGTCGGTTCTTC

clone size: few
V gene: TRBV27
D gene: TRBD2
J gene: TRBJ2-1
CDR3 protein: CASSLGTSGYYNEQFF
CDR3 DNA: TGTGCCAGCAGTTTAGGGACTAGCGGGTATTACAATGAGCAGTTCTTC

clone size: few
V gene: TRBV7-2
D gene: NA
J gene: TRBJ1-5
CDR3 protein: CASSLETGVHQPQHF
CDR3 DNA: TGTGCCAGCAGCTTAGAGACAGGAGTTCATCAGCCCCAGCATTTT

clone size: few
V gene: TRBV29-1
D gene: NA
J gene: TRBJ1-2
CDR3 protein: CSGWDGPNHGYTF
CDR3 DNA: TGCAGCGGGTGGGACGGACCTAACCATGGCTACACCTTC

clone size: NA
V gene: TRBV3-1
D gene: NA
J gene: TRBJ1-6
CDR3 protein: CASSQEPSLGGRPGNSPLHF
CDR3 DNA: TGTGCCAGCAGCCAAGAGCCGTCTTTAGGGGGGCGCCCCGGTAATTCACCCCTCCACTTT

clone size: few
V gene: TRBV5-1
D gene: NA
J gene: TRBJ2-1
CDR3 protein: CASSLGDPLDEQFF
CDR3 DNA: TGCGCCAGCAGCTTGGGGGACCCTTTAGATGAGCAGTTCTTC

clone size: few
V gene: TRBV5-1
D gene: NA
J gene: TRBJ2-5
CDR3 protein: CASSLGGTKLQETQYF
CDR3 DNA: TGCGCCAGCAGCTTGGGCGGAACCAAATTACAAGAGACCCAGTACTTC

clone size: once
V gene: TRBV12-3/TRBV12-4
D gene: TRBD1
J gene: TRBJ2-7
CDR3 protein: CASSYRDSDAHEQYF
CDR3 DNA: TGTGCCAGCAGTTACCGGGACAGCGATGCCCACGAGCAGTACTTC

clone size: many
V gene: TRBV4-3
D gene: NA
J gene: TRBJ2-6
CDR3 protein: CASSQELASGANVLTF
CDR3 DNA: TGCGCCAGCAGCCAAGAGTTGGCCTCTGGGGCCAACGTCCTGACTTTC

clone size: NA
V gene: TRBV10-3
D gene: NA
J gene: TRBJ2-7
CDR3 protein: CAMRSGSSYEQYF
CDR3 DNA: TGTGCCATGCGGAGCGGGTCCTCCTACGAGCAGTACTTC

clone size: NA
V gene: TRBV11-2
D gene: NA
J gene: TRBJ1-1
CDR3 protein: CASSLVWIPRAFF
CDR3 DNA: TGTGCCAGCAGCTTAGTATGGATCCCACGGGCTTTCTTT

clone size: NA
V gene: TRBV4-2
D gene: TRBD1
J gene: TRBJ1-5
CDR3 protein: CASSDRGSNQPQHF
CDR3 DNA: TGTGCCAGCAGCGACAGGGGTAGCAATCAGCCCCAGCATTTT

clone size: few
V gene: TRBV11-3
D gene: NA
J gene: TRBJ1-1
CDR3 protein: CASSLAASDGYTEAFF
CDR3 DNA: TGTGCCAGCAGCCTCGCCGCCTCGGACGGATACACTGAAGCTTTCTTT

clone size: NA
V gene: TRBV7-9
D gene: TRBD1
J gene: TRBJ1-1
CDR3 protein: CASSFLRQGNTEAFF
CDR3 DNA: TGTGCCAGCAGCTTTTTAAGACAGGGAAACACTGAAGCTTTCTTT

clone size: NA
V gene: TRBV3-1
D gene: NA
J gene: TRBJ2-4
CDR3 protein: CASSQETLAKNIQYF
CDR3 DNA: TGTGCCAGCAGCCAAGAAACACTAGCCAAAAACATTCAGTACTTC

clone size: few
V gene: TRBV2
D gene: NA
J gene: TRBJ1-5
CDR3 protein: CASSQLRGGWQPQHF
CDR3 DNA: TGTGCCAGCAGCCAGTTGAGGGGCGGCTGGCAGCCCCAGCATTTT

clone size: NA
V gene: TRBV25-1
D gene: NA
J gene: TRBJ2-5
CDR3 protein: CASKPTGETQYF
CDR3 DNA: TGTGCCAGCAAACCTACGGGGGAGACCCAGTACTTC

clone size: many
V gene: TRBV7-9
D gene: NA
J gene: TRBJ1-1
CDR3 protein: CASSSSLAHAFF
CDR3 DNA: TGTGCCAGCAGCTCCTCCTTGGCCCACGCTTTCTTT

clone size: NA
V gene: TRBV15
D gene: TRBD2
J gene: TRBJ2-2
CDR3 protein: CATSRDPGLVMPGELFF
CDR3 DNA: TGTGCCACCAGCAGAGACCCGGGACTAGTTATGCCCGGGGAGCTGTTTTTT

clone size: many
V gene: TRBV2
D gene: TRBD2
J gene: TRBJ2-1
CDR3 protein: CASSRLAGNSYNEQFF
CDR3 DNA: TGTGCCAGCAGTAGACTAGCGGGGAACTCCTACAATGAGCAGTTCTTC

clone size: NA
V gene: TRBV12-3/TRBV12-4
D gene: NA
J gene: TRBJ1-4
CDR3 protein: CASSFSVGTNEKLFF
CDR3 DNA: TGTGCCAGCAGTTTTAGCGTTGGTACTAATGAAAAACTGTTTTTT

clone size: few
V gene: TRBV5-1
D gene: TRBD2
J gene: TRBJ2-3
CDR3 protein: CASSPGLAGVPDTQYF
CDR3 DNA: TGCGCCAGCAGCCCAGGACTAGCGGGGGTACCAGATACGCAGTATTTT

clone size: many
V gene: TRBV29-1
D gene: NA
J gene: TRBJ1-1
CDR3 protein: CSVAPGLGTEAFF
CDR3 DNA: TGCAGCGTTGCTCCAGGCTTAGGCACTGAAGCTTTCTTT

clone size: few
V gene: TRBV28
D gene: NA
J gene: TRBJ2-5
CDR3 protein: CASSLLQEETQYF
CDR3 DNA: TGTGCCAGCAGTTTACTACAGGAGGAGACCCAGTACTTC

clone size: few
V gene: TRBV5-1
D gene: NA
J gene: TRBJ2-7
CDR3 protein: CASTSGQGDEQYF
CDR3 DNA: TGCGCCAGCACATCGGGGCAGGGTGACGAGCAGTACTTC

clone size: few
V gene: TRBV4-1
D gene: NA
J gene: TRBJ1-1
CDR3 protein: CASSQDSWNTEAFF
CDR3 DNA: TGCGCCAGCAGCCAAGATAGTTGGAACACTGAAGCTTTCTTT

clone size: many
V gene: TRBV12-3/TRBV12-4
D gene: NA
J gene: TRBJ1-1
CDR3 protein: CASSFAGIRGMNTEAFF
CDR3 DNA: TGTGCCAGCAGTTTTGCGGGAATAAGAGGGATGAACACTGAAGCTTTCTTT

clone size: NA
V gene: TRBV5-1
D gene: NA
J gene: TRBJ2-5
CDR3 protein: CASSSLIQETQYF
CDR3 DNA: TGCGCCAGCAGCTCACTAATCCAAGAGACCCAGTACTTC

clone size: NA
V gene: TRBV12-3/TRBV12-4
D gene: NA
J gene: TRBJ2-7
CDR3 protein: CASSVVPSYEQYF
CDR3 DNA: TGTGCCAGCAGTGTCGTACCCTCCTACGAGCAGTACTTC

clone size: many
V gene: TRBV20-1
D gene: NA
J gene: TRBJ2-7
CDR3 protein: CSATRDYEQYF
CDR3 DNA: TGCAGTGCTACCCGGGACTACGAGCAGTACTTC

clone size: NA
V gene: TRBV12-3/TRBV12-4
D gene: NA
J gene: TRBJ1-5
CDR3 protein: CASSLWRDSNQPQHF
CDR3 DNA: TGTGCCAGCAGTTTATGGCGGGATAGCAATCAGCCCCAGCATTTT

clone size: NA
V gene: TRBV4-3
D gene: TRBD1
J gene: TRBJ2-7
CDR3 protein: CASSQDLHEGDRGSEQYF
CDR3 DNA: TGCGCCAGCAGCCAAGATCTCCATGAGGGCGACAGGGGGTCCGAGCAGTACTTC

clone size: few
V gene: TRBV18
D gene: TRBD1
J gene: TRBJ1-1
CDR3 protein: CASSPRGGMNTEAFF
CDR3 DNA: TGTGCCAGCTCCCCCAGGGGGGGTATGAACACTGAAGCTTTCTTT

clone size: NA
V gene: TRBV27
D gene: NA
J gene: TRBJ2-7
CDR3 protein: CASSFFPGEQYF
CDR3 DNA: TGTGCCAGCAGTTTCTTCCCCGGTGAGCAGTACTTC

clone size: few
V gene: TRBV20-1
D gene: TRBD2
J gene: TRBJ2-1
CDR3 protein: CSANRLAGGGEQFF
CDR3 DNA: TGCAGTGCAAATCGACTAGCCGGGGGTGGTGAGCAGTTCTTC

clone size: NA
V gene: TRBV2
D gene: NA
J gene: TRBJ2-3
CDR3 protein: CASRTTGDTQYF
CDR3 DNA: TGTGCCAGCCGCACTACGGGAGATACGCAGTATTTT

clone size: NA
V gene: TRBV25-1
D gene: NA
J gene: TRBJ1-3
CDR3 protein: CASSEGDSSGNTIYF
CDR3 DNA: TGTGCCAGCAGTGAGGGAGATAGCTCTGGAAACACCATATATTTT

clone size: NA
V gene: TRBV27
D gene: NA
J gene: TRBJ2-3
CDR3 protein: CASQNEGRGRADTQYF
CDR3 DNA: TGTGCCAGCCAAAACGAGGGGAGGGGGCGCGCAGATACGCAGTATTTT

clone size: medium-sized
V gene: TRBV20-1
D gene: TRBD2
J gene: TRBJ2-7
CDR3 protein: CSALAGMREQYF
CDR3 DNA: TGCAGTGCACTAGCGGGAATGAGGGAGCAGTACTTC

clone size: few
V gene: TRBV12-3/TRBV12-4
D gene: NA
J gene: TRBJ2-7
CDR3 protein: CASSAQDEQYF
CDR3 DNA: TGTGCCAGCAGTGCCCAAGACGAGCAGTACTTC

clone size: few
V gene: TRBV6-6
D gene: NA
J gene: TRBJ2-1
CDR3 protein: CASSYGYNEQFF
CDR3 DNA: TGTGCCAGCAGTTACGGGTACAATGAGCAGTTCTTC